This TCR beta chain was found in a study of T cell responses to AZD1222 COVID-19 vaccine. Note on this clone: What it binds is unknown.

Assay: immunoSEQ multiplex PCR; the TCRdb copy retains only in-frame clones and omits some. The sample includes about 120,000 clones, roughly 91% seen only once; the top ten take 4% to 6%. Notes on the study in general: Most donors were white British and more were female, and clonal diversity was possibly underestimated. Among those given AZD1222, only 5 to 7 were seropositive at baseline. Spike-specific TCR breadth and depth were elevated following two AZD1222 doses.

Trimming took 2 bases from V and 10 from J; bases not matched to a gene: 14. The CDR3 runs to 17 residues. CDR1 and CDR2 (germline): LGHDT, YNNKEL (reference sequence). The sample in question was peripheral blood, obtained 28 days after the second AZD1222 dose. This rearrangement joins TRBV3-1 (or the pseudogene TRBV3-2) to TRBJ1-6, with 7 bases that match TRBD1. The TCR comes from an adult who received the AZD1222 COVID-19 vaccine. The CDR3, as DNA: TGTGCCAGCAGCCAATACCCCAAGAGCAGGGGGGACTCACCCCTCCACTTT. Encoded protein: CASSQYPKSRGDSPLHF.